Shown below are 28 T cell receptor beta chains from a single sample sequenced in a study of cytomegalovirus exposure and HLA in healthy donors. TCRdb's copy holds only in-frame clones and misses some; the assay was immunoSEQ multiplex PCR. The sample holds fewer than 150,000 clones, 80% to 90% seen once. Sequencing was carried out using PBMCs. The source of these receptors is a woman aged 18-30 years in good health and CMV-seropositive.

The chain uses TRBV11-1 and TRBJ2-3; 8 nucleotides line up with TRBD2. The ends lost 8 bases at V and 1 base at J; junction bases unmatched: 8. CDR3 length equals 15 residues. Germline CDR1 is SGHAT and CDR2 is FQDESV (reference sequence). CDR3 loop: CASAFGREGTDTQYF. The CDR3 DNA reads TGTGCCAGCGCCTTTGGGCGGGAGGGCACAGATACGCAGTATTTT.

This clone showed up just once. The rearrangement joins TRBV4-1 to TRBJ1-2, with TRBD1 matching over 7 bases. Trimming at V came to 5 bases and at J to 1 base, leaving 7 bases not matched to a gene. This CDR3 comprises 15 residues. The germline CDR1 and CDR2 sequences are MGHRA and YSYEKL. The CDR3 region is CASSMRQGNNYGYTF. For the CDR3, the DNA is TGCGCCAGCAGCATGAGACAGGGAAATAACTATGGCTACACCTTC.

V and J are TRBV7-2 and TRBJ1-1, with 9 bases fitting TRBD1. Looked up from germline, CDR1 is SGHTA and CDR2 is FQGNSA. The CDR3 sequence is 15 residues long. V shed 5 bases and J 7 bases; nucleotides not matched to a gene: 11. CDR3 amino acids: CASSVLQGARGEAFF. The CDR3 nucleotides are TGTGCCAGCAGCGTATTACAGGGGGCTAGAGGTGAAGCTTTCTTT.

The DNA of the CDR3 is TGTGCCAGCAGCGGGGAGGCGGGCCGCAACTACGAGCAGTACTTC. This gives the protein CASSGEAGRNYEQYF. The chain links TRBV7-9 to TRBJ2-7; D may be TRBD2 (6 bases). The CDR3 spans 15 residues. The V gene's germline CDR1 is SEHNR and CDR2 FQNEAQ (reference sequence). Trimming left V 5 bases short and J 3 bases short, with 17 bases between.

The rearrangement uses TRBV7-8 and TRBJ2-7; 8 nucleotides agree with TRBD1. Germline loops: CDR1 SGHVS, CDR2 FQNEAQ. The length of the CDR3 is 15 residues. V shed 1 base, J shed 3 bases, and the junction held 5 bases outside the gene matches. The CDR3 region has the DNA TGTGCCAGCAGCTTAGACCCAGGGGGCGGCTACGAGCAGTACTTC. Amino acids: CASSLDPGGGYEQYF.

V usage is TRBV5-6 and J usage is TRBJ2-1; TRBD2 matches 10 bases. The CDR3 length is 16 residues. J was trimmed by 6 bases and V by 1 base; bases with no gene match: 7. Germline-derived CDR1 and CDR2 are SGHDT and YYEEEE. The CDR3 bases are TGTGCCAGCAGCTTGAGTCCTAGCGGGGGTCTCAATGAGCAGTTCTTC. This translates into CASSLSPSGGLNEQFF.

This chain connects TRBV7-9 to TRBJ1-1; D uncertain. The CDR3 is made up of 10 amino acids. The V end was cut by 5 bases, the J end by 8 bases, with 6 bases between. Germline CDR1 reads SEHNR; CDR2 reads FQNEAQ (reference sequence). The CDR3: CASSNLEAFF. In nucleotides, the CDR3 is TGTGCCAGCAGCAATCTAGAAGCTTTCTTT.

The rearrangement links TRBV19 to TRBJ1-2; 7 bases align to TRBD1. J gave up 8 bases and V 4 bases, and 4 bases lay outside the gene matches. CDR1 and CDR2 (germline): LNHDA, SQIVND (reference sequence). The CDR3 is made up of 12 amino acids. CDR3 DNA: TGTGCCAGTAGTACCCAGGGGGACGGCTACACCTTC. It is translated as CASSTQGDGYTF.

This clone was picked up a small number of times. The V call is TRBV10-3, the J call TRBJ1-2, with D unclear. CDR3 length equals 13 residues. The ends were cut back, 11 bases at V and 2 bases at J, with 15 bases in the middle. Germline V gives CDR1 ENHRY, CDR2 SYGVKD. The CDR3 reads CASHGLVNYGYTF. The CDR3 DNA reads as TGTGCCTCTCACGGACTGGTGAACTATGGCTACACCTTC.

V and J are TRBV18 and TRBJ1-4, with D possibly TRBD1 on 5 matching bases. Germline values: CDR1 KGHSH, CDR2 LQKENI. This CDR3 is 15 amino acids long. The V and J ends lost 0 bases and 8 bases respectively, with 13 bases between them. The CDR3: CASSPPGQGGEKLFF. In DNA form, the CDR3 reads TGTGCCAGCTCACCACCGGGCCAGGGAGGGGAAAAACTGTTTTTT.

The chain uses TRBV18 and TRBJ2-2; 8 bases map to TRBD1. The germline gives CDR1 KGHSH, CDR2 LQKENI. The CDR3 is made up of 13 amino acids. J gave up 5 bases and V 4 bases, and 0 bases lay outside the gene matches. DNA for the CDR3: TGTGCCAGCTCACGGGACAGGACCGGGGAGCTGTTTTTT. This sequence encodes CASSRDRTGELFF.

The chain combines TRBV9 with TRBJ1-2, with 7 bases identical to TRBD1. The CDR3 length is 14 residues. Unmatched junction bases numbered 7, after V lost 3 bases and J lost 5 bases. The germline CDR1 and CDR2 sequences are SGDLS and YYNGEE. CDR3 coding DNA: TGTGCCAGCAGCGCAGGGGACAGTTCTTATGGCTACACCTTC. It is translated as CASSAGDSSYGYTF.

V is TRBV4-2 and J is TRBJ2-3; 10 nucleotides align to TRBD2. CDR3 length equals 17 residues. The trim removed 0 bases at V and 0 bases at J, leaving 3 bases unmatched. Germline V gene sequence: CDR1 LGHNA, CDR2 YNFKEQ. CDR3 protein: CASSQDATSGSTDTQYF. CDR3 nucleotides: TGTGCCAGCAGCCAAGATGCGACTAGCGGGAGCACAGATACGCAGTATTTT.

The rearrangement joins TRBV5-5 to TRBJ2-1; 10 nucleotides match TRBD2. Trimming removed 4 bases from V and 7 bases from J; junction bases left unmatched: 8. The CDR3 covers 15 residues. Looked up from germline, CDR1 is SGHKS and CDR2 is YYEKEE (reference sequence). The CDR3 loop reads CASSAAGGLLNEQFF. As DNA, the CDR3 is TGTGCCAGCAGCGCAGCGGGGGGGCTTCTTAATGAGCAGTTCTTC.

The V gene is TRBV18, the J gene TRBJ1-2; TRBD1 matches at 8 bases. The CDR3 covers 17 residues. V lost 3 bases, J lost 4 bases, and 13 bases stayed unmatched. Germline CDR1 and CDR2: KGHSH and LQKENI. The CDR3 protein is CASSPLRQGSSAYGYTF. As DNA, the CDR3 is TGTGCCAGCTCACCGCTAAGACAGGGGAGTTCCGCCTATGGCTACACCTTC.

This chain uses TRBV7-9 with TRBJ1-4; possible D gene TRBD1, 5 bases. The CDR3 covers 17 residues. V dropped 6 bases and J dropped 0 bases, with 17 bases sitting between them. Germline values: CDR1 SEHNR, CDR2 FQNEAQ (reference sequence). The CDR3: CASRGGGGGATNEKLFF. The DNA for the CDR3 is TGTGCCAGCAGAGGTGGCGGGGGTGGTGCAACTAATGAAAAACTGTTTTTT.

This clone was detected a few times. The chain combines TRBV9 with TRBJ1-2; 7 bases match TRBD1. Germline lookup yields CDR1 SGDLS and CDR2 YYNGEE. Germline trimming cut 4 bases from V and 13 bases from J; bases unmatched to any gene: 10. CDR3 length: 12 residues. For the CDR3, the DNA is TGTGCCAGCAGCACTATGACAGGGCCTGTCACCTTC. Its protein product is CASSTMTGPVTF.

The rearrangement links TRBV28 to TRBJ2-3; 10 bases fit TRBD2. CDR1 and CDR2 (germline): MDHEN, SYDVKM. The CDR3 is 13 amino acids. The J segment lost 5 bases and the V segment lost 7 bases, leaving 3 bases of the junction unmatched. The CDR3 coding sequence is TGTGCCAGCACTAGCGGGGGAATAGATACGCAGTATTTT. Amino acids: CASTSGGIDTQYF.

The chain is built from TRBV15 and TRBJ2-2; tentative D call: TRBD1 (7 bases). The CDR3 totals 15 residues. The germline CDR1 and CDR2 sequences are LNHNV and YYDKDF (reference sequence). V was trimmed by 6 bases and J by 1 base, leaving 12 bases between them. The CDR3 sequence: CATRQGRMNTGELFF. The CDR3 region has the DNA TGTGCCACCAGACAGGGGAGGATGAACACCGGGGAGCTGTTTTTT.

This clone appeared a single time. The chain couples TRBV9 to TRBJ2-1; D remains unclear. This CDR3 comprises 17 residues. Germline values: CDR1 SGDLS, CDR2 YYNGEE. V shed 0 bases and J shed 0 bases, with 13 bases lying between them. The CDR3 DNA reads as TGTGCCAGCAGCGTAGACGGTGCGGCTAGCTCCTACAATGAGCAGTTCTTC. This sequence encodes CASSVDGAASSYNEQFF.

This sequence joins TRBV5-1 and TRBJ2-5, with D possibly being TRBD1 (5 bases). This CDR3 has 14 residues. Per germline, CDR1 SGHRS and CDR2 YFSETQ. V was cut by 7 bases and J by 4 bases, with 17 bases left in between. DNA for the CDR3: TGCGCCAGCGGATTCGGTTGGGGCACAGAGACCCAGTACTTC. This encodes CASGFGWGTETQYF.

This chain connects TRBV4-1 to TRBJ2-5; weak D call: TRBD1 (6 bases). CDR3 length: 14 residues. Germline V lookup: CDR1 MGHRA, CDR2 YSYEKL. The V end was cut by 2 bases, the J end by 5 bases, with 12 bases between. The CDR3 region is CASSQTQGLETQYF. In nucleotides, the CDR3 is TGCGCCAGCAGCCAAACACAGGGCTTGGAGACCCAGTACTTC.

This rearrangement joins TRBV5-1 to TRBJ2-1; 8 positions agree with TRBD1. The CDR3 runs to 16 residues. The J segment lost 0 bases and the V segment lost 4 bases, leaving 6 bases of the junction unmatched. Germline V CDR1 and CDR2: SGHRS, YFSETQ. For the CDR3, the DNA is TGCGCCAGCAGCGAGGGACAGGAGAGCTCCTACAATGAGCAGTTCTTC. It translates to CASSEGQESSYNEQFF.

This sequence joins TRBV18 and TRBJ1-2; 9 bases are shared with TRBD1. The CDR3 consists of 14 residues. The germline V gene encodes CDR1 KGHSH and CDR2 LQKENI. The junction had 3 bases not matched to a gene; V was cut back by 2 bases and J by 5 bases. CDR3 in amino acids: CASSPGGTGYGYTF. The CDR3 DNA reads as TGTGCCAGCTCACCAGGCGGGACAGGGTATGGCTACACCTTC.

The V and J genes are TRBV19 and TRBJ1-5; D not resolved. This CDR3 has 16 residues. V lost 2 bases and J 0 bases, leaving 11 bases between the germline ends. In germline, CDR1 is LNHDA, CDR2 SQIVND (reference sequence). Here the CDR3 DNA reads TGTGCCAGTAGTATAACGAGGGAATATAGCAATCAGCCCCAGCATTTT. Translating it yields CASSITREYSNQPQHF.

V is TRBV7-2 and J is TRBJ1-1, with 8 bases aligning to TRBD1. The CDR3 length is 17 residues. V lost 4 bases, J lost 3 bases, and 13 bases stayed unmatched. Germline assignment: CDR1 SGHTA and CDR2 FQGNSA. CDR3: CASSYLGTGFWDTEAFF. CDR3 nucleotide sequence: TGTGCCAGCAGCTACCTGGGGACAGGTTTTTGGGACACTGAAGCTTTCTTT.

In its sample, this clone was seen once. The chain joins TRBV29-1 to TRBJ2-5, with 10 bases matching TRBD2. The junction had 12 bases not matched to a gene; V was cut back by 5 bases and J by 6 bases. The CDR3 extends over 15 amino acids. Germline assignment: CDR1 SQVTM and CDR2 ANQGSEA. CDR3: CSVQKIAGGGKTQYF. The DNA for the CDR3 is TGCAGCGTTCAGAAGATAGCGGGGGGCGGGAAGACCCAGTACTTC.

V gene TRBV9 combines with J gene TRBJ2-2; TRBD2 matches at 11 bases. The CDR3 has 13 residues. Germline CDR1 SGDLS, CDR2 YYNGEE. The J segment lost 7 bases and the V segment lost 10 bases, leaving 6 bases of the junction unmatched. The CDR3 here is CASSSGGHGELFF. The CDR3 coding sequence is TGTGCCTCCTCTAGCGGGGGGCACGGGGAGCTGTTTTTT.